These 2 T cell receptor beta chains were sequenced from one sample in a study of cytomegalovirus exposure and HLA in healthy donors. Sequencing was performed with immunoSEQ multiplex PCR; in TCRdb, only in-frame clones are kept and a portion is missing. The sample yields some 90,000 clones, approximately 96% seen once. What was sequenced was PBMCs. Receptors originate from a young man in good health and CMV-seronegative.

This chain links TRBV6-1 with TRBJ2-2; 12 bases match TRBD2. The CDR3 contains 15 residues. Per the germline V gene, CDR1 is MNHNS and CDR2 is SASEGT. The ends lost 5 bases at V and 6 bases at J; junction bases unmatched: 4. CDR3 coding DNA: TGTGCCAGCAGTATGACTAGCGGGAGCTCCGGGGAGCTGTTTTTT. This sequence encodes CASSMTSGSSGELFF.

V usage is TRBV9 and J usage is TRBJ1-3; the match to TRBD1 covers 9 bases. This CDR3 is built from 18 residues. The germline V gene encodes CDR1 SGDLS and CDR2 YYNGEE. Trimming at V came to 3 bases and at J to 0 bases, leaving 10 bases not matched to a gene. The DNA of the CDR3 is TGTGCCAGCAGCGAGAGTCCCGGGACAGGGAACTCTGGAAACACCATATATTTT. Translating gives CASSESPGTGNSGNTIYF.